This entry describes one TCR beta chain. Its target is unknown. The data belong to a study of vaccination and CD4 T cells after COVID-19. Study-level information: The convalescents were made up of six males and four females, two of whom were Hispanic.

This sample's treatment: 10-day PBMC culture with coronavirus spike peptide pools or control peptides (ViraFEST assay). CDR1 KGHDR and CDR2 SFDVKD come from the germline V gene. The V and J ends lost 5 bases and 6 bases respectively, with 12 bases between them. This CDR3 comprises 14 residues. Overall study results and limits: Spike mono-reactivity marked 304 of 307 vaccine-specific clones in convalescent patients.

Sequencing of DNA taken from cultured CD4+ T cells relied on the Oncomine TCR Beta short-read assay. The template was genomic DNA from cultured CD4+ T cells. TCRdb passed the PCR reads through MiXCR, listing each CDR3 protein once. The sample contains about 19,000 distinct CDR3 sequences, under 65% of which appear only once. The chain couples TRBV24-1 to TRBJ2-2, with D perhaps matching TRBD2 (6 bases). Sequenced here: CD4+ T cells from blood, cultured in vitro, sampled after SARS-CoV-2 vaccination. The receptor's source is a human donor who had recovered from COVID-19. CDR3 protein: CATSGTREAGELFF. DNA for the CDR3: TGTGCCACCAGTGGTACGAGGGAGGCCGGGGAGCTGTTTTTT.